This TCR beta chain was found in a study of identical twins. TCRdb recomputed calls from the 5' RACE reads with MiXCR, one row per CDR3 protein. Of hundreds of thousands of distinct CDR3 sequences listed, around 24% are singletons. Trimming took 8 bases from V and 3 from J; bases not matched to a gene: 1. This CDR3 comprises 13 residues. The V gene's germline CDR1 is LNHNV and CDR2 YYDKDF (reference sequence). A remark on this clonotype: Its antigen is currently unknown.

Study-wide findings and caveats: Partial confounding of zero-insertion analyses by invariant MAIT and iNKT cells was possible. Twins shared out-of-frame alpha sequences with excess low generation probability. Carriage of fewer insertions was seen in abundant cord blood beta clonotypes, whereas memory repertoires showed none.

Another study also made use of these data, one on T cells expressing NK-cell markers. Per that study: There were seven HCMV-seropositive donors and one seronegative donor among the eight sequenced.

The clonotype originates from a woman aged 18-35 years in good health. Sequences were obtained from CD4+ T cells sorted from blood. The chain uses TRBV15 and TRBJ1-6; TRBD1 matches at 7 bases. DNA for the CDR3: TGTGCCACCGGACAGGACTATAATTCACCCCTCCACTTT. Translated, it gives CATGQDYNSPLHF.